Below, one T cell receptor (beta chain) is given with its context. Its antigen is unidentified. CDR1 and CDR2 (germline): KGHDR, SFDVKD. The ends lost 3 bases at V and 3 bases at J; junction bases unmatched: 4. The CDR3 length is 17 residues. Genomic DNA, serving as template, underwent TCR beta VDJ and CDR3 profiling. TCRdb re-derived calls from the reads in MiXCR, one entry per CDR3 protein. The sample consists of about 210,000 distinct CDR3 sequences, approximately 57% of them appearing once. This sample is part of a study of CD8+CD57+ T cells in acquired aplastic anemia. On the study more broadly: Sorted CD4+ and CD8+ cells gave an average of approximately 3.4 ug of DNA. Healthy donors yielded roughly 11 million CD4+ cell reads on average.

General observations from the study: Patient and control CD8+ Simpson's diversity was not significantly different. Patients and controls shared twenty-nine CD8+ CDR3 sequences.

The chain links TRBV24-1 to TRBJ2-6, with TRBD1 matching over 10 bases. The sequencing sample was made of sorted CD4+, CD8+, or CD8+CD57+ T cells (not recorded which) from PBMCs. This clonotype originated in a human donor in good health. CDR3 sequence (DNA): TGTGCCACCAGTGATAGGGACAGGGGCTGTGGGGCCAACGTCCTGACTTTC. Translating gives CATSDRDRGCGANVLTF.